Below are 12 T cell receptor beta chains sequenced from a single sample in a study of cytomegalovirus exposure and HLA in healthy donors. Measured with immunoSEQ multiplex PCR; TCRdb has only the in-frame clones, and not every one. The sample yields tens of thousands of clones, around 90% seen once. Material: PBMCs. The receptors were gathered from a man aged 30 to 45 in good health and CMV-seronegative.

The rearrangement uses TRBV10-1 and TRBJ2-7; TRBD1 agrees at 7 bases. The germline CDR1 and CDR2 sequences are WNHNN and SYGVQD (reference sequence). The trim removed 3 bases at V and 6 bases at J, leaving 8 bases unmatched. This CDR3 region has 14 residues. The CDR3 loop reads CASSDLKGAAEQYF. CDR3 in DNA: TGCGCCAGCAGTGACCTTAAGGGGGCGGCCGAGCAGTACTTC.

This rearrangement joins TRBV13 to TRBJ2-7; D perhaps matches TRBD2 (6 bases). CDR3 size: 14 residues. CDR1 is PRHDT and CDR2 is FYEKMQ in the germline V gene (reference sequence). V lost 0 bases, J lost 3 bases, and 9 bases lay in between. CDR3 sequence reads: CASSLGGGIYEQYF. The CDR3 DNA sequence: TGTGCCAGCAGCTTAGGCGGAGGGATCTACGAGCAGTACTTC.

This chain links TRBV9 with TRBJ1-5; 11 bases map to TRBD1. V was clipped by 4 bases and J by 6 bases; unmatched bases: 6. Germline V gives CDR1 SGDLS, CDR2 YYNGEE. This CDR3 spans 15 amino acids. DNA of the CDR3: TGTGCCAGCAGCCCAGGACAGGGGGCGAGTCAGCCCCAGCATTTT. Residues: CASSPGQGASQPQHF. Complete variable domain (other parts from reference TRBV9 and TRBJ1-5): DSGVTQTPKHLITATGQRVTLRCSPRSGDLSVYWYQQSLDQGLQFLIQYYNGEERAKGNILERFSAQQFPDLHSELNLSSLELGDSALYFCASSPGQGASQPQHFGDGTRLSIL.

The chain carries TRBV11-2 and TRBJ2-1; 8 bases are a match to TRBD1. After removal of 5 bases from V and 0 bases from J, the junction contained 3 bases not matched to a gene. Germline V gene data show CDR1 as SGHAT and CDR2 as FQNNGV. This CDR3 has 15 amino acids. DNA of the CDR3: TGTGCCAGCAGCCCGACAGGGGCCTCCTACAATGAGCAGTTCTTC. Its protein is CASSPTGASYNEQFF.

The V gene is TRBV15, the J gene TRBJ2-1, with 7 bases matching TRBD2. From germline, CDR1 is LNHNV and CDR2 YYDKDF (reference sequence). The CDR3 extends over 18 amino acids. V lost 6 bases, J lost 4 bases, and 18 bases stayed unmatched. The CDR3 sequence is CATRSDSWDYSGYNEQFF. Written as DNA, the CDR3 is TGTGCCACCAGATCGGACTCATGGGACTACTCCGGGTACAATGAGCAGTTCTTC.

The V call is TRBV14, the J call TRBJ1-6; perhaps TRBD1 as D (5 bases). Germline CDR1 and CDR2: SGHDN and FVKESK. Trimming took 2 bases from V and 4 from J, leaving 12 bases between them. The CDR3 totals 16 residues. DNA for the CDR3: TGTGCCAGCAGCCAACAGGGTCTCAATTATAATTCACCCCTCCACTTT. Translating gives CASSQQGLNYNSPLHF. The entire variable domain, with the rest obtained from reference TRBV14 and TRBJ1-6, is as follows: EAGVTQFPSHSVIEKGQTVTLRCDPISGHDNLYWYRRVMGKEIKFLLHFVKESKQDESGMPNNRFLAERTGGTYSTLKVQPAELEDSGVYFCASSQQGLNYNSPLHFGNGTRLTVT.

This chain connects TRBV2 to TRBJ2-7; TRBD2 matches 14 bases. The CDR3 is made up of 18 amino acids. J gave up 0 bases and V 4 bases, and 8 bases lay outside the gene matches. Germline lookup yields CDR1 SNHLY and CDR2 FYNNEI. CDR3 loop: CASSGVGTSGSDSYEQYF. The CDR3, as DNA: TGTGCCAGCAGTGGGGTCGGGACTAGCGGGAGCGACTCCTACGAGCAGTACTTC.

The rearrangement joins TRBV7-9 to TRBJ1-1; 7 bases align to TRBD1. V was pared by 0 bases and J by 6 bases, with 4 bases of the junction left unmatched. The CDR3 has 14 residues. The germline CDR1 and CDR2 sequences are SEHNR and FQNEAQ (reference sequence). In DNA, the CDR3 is TGTGCCAGCAGCTTAGCGTCCACAGGGGCTGAAGCTTTCTTT. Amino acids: CASSLASTGAEAFF.

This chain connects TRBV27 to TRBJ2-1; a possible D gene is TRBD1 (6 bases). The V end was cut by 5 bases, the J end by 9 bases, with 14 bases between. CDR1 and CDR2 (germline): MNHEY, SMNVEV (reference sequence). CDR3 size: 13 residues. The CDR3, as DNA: TGTGCCAGCAGTGCCCGCAGGGACACTGAGCAGTTCTTC. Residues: CASSARRDTEQFF.

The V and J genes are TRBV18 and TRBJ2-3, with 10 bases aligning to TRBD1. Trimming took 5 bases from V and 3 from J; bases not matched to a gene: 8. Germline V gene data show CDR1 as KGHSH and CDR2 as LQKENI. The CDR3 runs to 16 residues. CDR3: CASSTWTGGETDTQYF. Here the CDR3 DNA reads TGTGCCAGCTCAACCTGGACAGGGGGGGAGACAGATACGCAGTATTTT.

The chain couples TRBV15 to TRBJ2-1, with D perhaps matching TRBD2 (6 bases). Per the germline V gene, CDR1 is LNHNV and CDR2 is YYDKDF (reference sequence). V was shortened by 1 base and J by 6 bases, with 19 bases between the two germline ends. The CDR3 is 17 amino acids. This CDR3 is CATSRGVYGTPLNEQFF. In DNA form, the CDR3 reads TGTGCCACCAGCAGAGGGGTATACGGGACTCCCCTCAATGAGCAGTTCTTC.

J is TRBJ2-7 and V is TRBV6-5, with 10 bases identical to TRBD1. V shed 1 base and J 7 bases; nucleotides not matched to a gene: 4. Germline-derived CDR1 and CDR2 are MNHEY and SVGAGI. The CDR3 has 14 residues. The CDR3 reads CASSYLGQGSEQYF. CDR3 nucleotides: TGTGCCAGCAGTTACTTGGGACAGGGGAGTGAGCAGTACTTC.